This entry concerns a single T cell receptor (beta chain). The antigen is undetermined. This sample was included in a study of cytomegalovirus exposure and HLA in healthy donors. Study-level findings and limits: Presence/absence analyses supposed approximately even sequencing depth among donors.

Germline CDR1 reads LNHDA; CDR2 reads SQIVND (reference sequence). The V end was cut by 7 bases, the J end by 5 bases, with 21 bases between. CDR3 size: 16 residues. The study sampled nominally healthy donors, though unrecorded immune exposures were likely. A multiplex PCR was run with 60 Vbeta primers and 13 Jbeta primers. Assay: immunoSEQ multiplex PCR; the TCRdb copy retains only in-frame clones and omits some. The data contain about 160,000 clones, almost 85% of them singletons. The chain employs TRBV19 and TRBJ1-5, with D maybe TRBD1 (6 bases). Input material: PBMCs. The TCR originated in a man aged 25-45 years in good health and CMV-seronegative. The CDR3 sequence is CASKASGGAADQPQHF. For the CDR3, the DNA is TGTGCCAGTAAGGCCTCGGGGGGGGCCGCCGATCAGCCCCAGCATTTT.